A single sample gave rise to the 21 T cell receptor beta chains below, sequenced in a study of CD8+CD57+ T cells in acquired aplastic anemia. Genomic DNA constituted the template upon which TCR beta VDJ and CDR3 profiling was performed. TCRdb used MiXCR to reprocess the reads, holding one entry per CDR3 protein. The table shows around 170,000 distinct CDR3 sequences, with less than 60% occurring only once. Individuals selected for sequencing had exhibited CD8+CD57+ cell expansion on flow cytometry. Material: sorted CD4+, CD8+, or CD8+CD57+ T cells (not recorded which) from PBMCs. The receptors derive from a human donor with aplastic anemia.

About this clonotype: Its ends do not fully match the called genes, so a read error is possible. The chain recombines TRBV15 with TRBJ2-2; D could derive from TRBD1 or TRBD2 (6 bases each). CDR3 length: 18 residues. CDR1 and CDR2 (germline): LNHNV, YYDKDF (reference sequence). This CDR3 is CATSPEGGEGWNIGELFF. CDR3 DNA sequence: TGTGCCACCAGCCCTGAGGGGGGTGAGGGATGGAACATCGGGGAGCTGTTTTTT.

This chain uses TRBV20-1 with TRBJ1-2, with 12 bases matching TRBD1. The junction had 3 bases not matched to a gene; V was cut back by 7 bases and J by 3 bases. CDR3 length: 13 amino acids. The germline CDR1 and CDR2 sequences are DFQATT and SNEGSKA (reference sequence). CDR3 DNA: TGCAGTGTGGGGACAGGGGGCTACTATGGCTACACCTTC. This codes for CSVGTGGYYGYTF.

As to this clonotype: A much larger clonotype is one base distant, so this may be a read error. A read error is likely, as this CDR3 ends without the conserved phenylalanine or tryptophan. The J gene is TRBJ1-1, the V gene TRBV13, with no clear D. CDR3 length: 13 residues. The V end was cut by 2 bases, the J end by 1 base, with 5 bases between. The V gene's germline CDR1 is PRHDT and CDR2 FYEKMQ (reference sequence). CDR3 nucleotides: TGTGCCAGCAGCTTACGGCAGAACACTGAAGCTTTCCTT. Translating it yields CASSLRQNTEAFL.

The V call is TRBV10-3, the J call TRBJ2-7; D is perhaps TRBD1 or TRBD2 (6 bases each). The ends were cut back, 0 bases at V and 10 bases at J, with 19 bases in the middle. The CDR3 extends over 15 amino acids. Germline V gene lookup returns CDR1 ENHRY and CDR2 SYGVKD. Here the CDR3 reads CAISESGGGGGGQYF. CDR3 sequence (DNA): TGTGCCATCAGTGAGTCGGGAGGTGGTGGGGGCGGACAGTACTTC.

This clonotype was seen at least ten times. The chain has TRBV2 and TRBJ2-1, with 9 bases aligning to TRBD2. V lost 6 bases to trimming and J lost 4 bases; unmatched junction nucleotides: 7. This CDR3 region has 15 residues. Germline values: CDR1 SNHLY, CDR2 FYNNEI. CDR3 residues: CASRELAGNYNEQFF. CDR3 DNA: TGTGCCAGCAGGGAACTAGCGGGCAATTACAATGAGCAGTTCTTC.

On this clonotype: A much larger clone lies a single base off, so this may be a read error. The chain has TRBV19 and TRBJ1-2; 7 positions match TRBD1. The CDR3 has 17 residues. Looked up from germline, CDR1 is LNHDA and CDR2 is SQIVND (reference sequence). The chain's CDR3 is CASKRGMRDSLPYGYIF. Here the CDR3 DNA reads TGTGCCAGTAAAAGGGGAATGCGGGACAGTCTCCCCTATGGCTACATCTTC.

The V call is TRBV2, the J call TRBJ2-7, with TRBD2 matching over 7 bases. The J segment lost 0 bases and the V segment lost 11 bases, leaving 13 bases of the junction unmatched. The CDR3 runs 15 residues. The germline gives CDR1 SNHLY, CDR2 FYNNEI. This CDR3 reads CAGRGASGSSYEQYF. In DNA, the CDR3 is TGTGCCGGCCGTGGGGCTAGCGGTAGCTCCTACGAGCAGTACTTC. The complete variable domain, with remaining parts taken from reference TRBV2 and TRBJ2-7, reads EPEVTQTPSHQVTQMGQEVILRCVPISNHLYFYWYRQILGQKVEFLVSFYNNEISEKSEIFDDQFSVERPDGSNFTLKIRSTKLEDSAMYFCAGRGASGSSYEQYFGPGTRLTVT.

CDR3 region: CAIAREGTGELFF. The CDR3 DNA sequence: TGTGCCATCGCACGGGAGGGCACCGGGGAGCTGTTTTTT. This chain uses TRBV10-3 with TRBJ2-2; 8 bases align to TRBD2. V trimming: 8 bases; J trimming: 4 bases; junction bases outside the gene matches: 3. The germline gives CDR1 ENHRY, CDR2 SYGVKD. CDR3 length: 13 residues.

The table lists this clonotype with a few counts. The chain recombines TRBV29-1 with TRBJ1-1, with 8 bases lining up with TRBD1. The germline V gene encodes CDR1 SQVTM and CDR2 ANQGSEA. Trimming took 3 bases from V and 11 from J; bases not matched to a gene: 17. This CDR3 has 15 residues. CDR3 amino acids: CSVDHPTGGGFGAFF. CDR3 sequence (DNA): TGCAGCGTTGATCACCCTACAGGGGGAGGATTCGGTGCTTTCTTT.

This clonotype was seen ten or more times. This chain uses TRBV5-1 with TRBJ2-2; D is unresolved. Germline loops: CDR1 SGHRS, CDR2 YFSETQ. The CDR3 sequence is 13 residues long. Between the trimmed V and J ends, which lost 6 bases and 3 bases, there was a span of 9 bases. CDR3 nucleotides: TGCGCCAGCACCCAAAGTGACACCGGGGAGCTGTTTTTT. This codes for CASTQSDTGELFF.

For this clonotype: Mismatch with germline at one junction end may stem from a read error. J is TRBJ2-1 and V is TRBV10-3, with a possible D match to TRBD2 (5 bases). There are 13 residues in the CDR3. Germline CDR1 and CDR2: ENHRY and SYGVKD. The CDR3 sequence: CASSYEREREQFF. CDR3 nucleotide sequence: TGTGCCAGCAGTTACGAGAGGGAACGGGAGCAGTTCTTC.

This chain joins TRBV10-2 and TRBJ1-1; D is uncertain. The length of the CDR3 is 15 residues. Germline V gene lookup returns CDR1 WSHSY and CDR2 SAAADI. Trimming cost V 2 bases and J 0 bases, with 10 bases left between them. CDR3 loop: CASSERSWMNTEAFF. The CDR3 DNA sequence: TGCGCCAGCAGTGAGAGGAGCTGGATGAACACTGAAGCTTTCTTT.

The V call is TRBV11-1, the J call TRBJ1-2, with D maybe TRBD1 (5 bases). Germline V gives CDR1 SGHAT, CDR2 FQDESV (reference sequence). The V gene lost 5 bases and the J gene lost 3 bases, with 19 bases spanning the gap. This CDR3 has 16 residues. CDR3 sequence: CASSPTLGTGDYGYTF. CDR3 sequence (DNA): TGTGCCAGCAGCCCCACCCTCGGGACGGGGGACTATGGCTACACCTTC.

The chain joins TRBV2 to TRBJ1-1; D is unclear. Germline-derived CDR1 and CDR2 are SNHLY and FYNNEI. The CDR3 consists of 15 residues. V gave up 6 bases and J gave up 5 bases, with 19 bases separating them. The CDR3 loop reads CASRGSDVSGTEAFF. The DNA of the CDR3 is TGTGCCAGCAGGGGATCGGACGTGAGTGGGACTGAAGCTTTCTTT.

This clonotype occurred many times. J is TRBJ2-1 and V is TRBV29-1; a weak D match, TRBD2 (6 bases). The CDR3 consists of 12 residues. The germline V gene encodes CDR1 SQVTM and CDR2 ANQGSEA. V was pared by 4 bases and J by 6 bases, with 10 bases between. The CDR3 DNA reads TGCAGCGTTGGGGAGGTGGGCAATGAGCAGTTCTTC. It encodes CSVGEVGNEQFF.

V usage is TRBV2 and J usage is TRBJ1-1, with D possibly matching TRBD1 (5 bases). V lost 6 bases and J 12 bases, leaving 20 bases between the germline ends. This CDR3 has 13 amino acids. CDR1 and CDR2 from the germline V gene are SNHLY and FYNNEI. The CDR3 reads CASRGEAGGESFF. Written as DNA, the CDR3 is TGTGCCAGCAGGGGCGAAGCGGGGGGGGAATCTTTCTTT. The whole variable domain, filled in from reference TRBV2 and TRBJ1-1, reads EPEVTQTPSHQVTQMGQEVILRCVPISNHLYFYWYRQILGQKVEFLVSFYNNEISEKSEIFDDQFSVERPDGSNFTLKIRSTKLEDSAMYFCASRGEAGGESFFGQGTRLTVV.

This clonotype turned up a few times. The CDR3 DNA reads TGTGCCAGCAGTCTTGACAGGGGAGTGGGGAATTCACCCCTCCACTTT. Residues: CASSLDRGVGNSPLHF. The chain joins TRBV2 to TRBJ1-6; 8 bases are shared with TRBD1. V was clipped by 5 bases and J by 7 bases; unmatched bases: 10. The germline CDR1 and CDR2 sequences are SNHLY and FYNNEI. The CDR3 is 16 residues long.

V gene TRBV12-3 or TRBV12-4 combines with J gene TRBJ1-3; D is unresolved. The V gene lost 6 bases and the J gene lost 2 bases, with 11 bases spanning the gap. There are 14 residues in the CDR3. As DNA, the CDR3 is TGTGCCAGCAGCCCTGAGCAGGCTGGAAACACCATATATTTT. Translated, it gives CASSPEQAGNTIYF.

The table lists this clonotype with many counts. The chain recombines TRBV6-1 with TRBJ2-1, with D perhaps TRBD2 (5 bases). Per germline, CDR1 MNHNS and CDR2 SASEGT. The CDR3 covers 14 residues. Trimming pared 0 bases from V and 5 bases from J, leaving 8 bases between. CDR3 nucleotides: TGTGCCAGCAGTGAAGCGTGGCGGGACAATGAGCAGTTCTTC. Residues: CASSEAWRDNEQFF.

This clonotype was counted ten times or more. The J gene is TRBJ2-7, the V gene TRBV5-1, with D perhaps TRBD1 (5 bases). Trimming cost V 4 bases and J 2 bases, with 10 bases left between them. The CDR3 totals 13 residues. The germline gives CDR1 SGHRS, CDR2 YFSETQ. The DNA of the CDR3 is TGCGCCAGCAGCACAACAGGAGCCTACGAGCAGTACTTC. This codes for CASSTTGAYEQYF.

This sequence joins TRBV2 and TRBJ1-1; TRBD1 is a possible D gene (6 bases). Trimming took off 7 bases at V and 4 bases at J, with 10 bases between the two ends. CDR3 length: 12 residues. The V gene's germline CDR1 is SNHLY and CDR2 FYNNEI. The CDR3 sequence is CASTGAATEAFF. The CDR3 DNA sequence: TGTGCCAGCACGGGGGCAGCCACTGAAGCTTTCTTT. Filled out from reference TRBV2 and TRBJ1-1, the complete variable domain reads EPEVTQTPSHQVTQMGQEVILRCVPISNHLYFYWYRQILGQKVEFLVSFYNNEISEKSEIFDDQFSVERPDGSNFTLKIRSTKLEDSAMYFCASTGAATEAFFGQGTRLTVV.